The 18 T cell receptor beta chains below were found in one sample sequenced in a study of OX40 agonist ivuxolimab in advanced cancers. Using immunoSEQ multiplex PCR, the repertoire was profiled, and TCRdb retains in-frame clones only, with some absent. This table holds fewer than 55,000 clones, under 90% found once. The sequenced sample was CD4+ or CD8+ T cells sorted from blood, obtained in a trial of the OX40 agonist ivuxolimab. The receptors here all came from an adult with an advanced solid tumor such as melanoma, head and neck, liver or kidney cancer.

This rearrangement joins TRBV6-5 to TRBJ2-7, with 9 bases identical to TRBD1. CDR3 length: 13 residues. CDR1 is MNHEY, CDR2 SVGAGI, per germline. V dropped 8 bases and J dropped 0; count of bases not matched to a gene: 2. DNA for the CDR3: TGTGCCAGCGGGGACAGGGCCTCCTACGAGCAGTACTTC. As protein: CASGDRASYEQYF.

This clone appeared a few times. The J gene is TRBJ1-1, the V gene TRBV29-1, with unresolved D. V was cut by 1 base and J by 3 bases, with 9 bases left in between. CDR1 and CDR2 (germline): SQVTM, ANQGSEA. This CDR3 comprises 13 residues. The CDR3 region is CSVEVEYDTEAFF. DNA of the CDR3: TGCAGCGTTGAAGTGGAATACGACACTGAAGCTTTCTTT.

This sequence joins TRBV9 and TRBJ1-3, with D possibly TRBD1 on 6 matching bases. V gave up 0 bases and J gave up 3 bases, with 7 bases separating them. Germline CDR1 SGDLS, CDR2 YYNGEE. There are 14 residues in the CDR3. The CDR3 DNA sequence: TGTGCCAGCAGCGTAGAGGGGGTTGGAAACACCATATATTTT. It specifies CASSVEGVGNTIYF.

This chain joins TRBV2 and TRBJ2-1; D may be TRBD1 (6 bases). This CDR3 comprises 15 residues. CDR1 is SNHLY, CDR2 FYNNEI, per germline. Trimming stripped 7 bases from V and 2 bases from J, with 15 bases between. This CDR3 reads CASIQGIWTYNEQFF. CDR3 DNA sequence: TGTGCCAGCATCCAGGGGATTTGGACCTACAATGAGCAGTTCTTC.

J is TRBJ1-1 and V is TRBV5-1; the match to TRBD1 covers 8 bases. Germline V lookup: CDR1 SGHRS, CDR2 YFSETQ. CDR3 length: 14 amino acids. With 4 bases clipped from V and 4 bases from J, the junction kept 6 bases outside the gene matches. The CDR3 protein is CASSPRDRPTEAFF. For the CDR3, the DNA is TGCGCCAGCAGCCCTCGGGACAGGCCCACTGAAGCTTTCTTT.

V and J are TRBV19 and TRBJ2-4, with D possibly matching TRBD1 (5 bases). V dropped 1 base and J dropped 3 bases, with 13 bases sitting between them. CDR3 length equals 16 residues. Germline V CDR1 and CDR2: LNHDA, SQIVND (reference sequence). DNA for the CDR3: TGTGCCAGTAGTATAGGTCCCAGGGTTGGCAAAAACATTCAGTACTTC. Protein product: CASSIGPRVGKNIQYF. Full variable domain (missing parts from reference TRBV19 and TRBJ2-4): DGGITQSPKYLFRKEGQNVTLSCEQNLNHDAMYWYRQDPGQGLRLIYYSQIVNDFQKGDIAEGYSVSREKKESFPLTVTSAQKNPTAFYLCASSIGPRVGKNIQYFGAGTRLSVL.

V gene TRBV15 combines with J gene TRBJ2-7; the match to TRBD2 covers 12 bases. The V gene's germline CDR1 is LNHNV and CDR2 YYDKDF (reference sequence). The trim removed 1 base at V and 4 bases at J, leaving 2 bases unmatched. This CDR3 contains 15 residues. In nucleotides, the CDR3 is TGTGCCACCAGCAGAGGAGGGACTAGCGGGTACGAGCAGTACTTC. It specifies CATSRGGTSGYEQYF.

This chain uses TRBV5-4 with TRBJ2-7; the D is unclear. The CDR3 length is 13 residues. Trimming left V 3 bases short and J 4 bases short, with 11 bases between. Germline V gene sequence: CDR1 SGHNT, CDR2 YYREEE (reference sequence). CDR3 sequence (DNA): TGTGCCAGCAGCTCGAAGGGAACGTACGAGCAGTACTTC. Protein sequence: CASSSKGTYEQYF.

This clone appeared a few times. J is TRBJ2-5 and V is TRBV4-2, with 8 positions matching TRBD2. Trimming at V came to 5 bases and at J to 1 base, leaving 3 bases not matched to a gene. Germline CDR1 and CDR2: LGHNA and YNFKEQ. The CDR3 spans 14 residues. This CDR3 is CASSATSGQETQYF. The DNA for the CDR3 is TGTGCCAGCAGCGCCACTAGCGGCCAAGAGACCCAGTACTTC.

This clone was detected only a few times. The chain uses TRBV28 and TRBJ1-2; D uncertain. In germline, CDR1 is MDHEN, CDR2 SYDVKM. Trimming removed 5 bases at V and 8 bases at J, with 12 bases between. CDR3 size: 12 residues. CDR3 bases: TGTGCCAGCAGTGACGGAGGGATCGGCTACACCTTC. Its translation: CASSDGGIGYTF.

The CDR3 sequence: CSARRDYEQYF. The CDR3 bases are TGCAGTGCTAGACGGGACTACGAGCAGTACTTC. The chain joins TRBV20-1 to TRBJ2-7; TRBD2 might be the D (5 bases). Germline CDR1 DFQATT, CDR2 SNEGSKA (reference sequence). The CDR3 loop spans 11 amino acids. Trimming took 2 bases from V and 3 from J, leaving 5 bases between them.

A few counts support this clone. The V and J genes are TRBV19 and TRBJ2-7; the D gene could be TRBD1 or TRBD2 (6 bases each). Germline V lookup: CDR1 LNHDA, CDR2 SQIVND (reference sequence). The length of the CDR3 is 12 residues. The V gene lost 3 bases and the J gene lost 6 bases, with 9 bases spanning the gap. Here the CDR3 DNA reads TGTGCCAGTAGTATCGGGGGCGGCGAGCAGTACTTC. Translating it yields CASSIGGGEQYF.

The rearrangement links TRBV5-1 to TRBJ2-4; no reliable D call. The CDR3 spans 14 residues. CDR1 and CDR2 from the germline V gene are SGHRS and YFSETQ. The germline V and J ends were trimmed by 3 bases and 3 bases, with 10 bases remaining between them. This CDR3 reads CASSSDRDKNIQYF. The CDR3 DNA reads TGCGCCAGCAGCTCGGACCGCGACAAAAACATTCAGTACTTC.

The CDR3 loop reads CASSQDALFTDTQYF. CDR3 DNA: TGCGCCAGCAGCCAAGATGCTCTTTTCACAGATACGCAGTATTTT. This chain uses TRBV4-3 with TRBJ2-3; D not certain. The germline V gene encodes CDR1 LGHNA and CDR2 YSLEER. Trimming removed 0 bases from V and 2 bases from J, with 9 bases in between. This CDR3 is built from 15 residues.

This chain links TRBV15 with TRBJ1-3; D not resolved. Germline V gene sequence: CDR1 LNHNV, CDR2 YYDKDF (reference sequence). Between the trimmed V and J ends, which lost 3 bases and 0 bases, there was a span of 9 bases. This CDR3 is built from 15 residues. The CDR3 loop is CATSRSRLSGNTIYF. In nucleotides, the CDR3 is TGTGCCACCAGCAGGTCCCGCCTCTCTGGAAACACCATATATTTT.

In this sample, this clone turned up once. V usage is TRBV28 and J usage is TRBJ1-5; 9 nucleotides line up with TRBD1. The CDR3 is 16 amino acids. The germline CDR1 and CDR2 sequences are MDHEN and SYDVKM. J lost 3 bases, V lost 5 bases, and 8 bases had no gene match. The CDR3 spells CASSNGDRALNQPQHF. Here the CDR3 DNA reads TGTGCCAGCAGTAACGGGGACAGGGCCCTCAATCAGCCCCAGCATTTT.

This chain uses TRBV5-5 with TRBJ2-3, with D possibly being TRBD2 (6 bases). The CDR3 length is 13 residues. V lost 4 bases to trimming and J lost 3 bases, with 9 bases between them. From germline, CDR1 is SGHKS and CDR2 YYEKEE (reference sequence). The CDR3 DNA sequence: TGTGCCAGCAGCCGACGGGGGACAGATACGCAGTATTTT. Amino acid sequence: CASSRRGTDTQYF.

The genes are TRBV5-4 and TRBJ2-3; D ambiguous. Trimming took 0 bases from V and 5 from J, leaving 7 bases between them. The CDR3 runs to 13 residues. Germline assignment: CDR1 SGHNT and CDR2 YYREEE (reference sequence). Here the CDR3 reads CASSLEAEDTQYF. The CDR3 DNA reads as TGTGCCAGCAGCTTGGAGGCGGAAGATACGCAGTATTTT.